This is a list of T cell receptor beta chains from one sample in a study of blood T cell repertoires in COVID-19. TCRdb's copy holds only in-frame clones and misses some; the assay was immunoSEQ multiplex PCR. Of around 170,000 clones in the sample, around four fifths are singletons; the top ten hold around an eighth. Sequencing was carried out using peripheral blood. The source of these receptors is a man under 40 with active or convalescent COVID-19. The CDR3 runs from the conserved cysteine through the conserved F or W. D genes are given only for firm matches. Only some rows state a clone size, as once, few, many or a class for expanded clones.

>TRBV25-1|TRBJ2-4|-|TRBD1
CASSGDRHTDIQYF
TGTGCCAGCAGTGGGGACAGACATACAGACATTCAGTACTTC
>TRBV7-3|TRBJ1-2|-|TRBD1
CASSLGPGTENYGYTF
TGTGCCAGCAGCTTAGGACCCGGGACAGAGAACTATGGCTACACCTTC
>TRBV28|TRBJ2-1|-|-
CASSSPGFYNEQFF
TGTGCCAGCAGTTCCCCGGGGTTCTACAATGAGCAGTTCTTC
>TRBV30|TRBJ2-1|-|-
CAWAFYNEQFF
TGTGCCTGGGCTTTTTACAATGAGCAGTTCTTC
>TRBV11-2|TRBJ2-7|-|TRBD2
CASSLAGLAGGYEQYF
TGTGCCAGCAGCTTAGCTGGGCTAGCGGGAGGTTACGAGCAGTACTTC
>TRBV15|TRBJ2-7|few|-
CATSSRGYEQYF
TGTGCCACCAGCAGTCGGGGGTACGAGCAGTACTTC
>TRBV7-6|TRBJ1-4|-|-
CASSLPAGGEKLFF
TGTGCCAGCAGCTTACCCGCAGGAGGTGAAAAACTGTTTTTT
>TRBV5-4|TRBJ2-1|-|TRBD2
CASSLIQRGGYNEQFF
TGTGCCAGCAGCTTGATCCAGCGGGGGGGCTACAATGAGCAGTTCTTC
>TRBV6-5|TRBJ2-5|-|TRBD1
CASSYSGTAQETQYF
TGTGCCAGCAGTTACTCCGGGACAGCACAAGAGACCCAGTACTTC
>TRBV7-9|TRBJ2-1|-|-
CASSPGQAFLAGTDNEQFF
TGTGCCAGCAGCCCGGGACAGGCCTTTCTAGCGGGGACCGACAATGAGCAGTTCTTC
>TRBV30|TRBJ2-1|-|TRBD1
CAWSEGAWQFF
TGTGCCTGGAGTGAGGGGGCATGGCAGTTCTTC
>TRBV10-3|TRBJ1-6|few|TRBD1
CAISDRGFYNSPLHF
TGTGCCATCAGTGACAGGGGGTTCTATAATTCACCCCTCCACTTT
>TRBV6-2/TRBV6-3|TRBJ2-7|-|-
CASSNTGSGTDEQYF
TGTGCCAGCAGTAACACGGGCTCTGGGACTGACGAGCAGTACTTC
>TRBV29-1|TRBJ2-1|-|TRBD2
CSVAGTSGYNEQFF
TGCAGCGTTGCCGGGACTAGCGGGTACAATGAGCAGTTCTTC
>TRBV2|TRBJ1-5|few|-
CASSVEGNQPQHF
TGTGCCAGCAGTGTAGAGGGAAATCAGCCCCAGCATTTT
>TRBV19|TRBJ2-2|-|TRBD2
CASRKAGGATGELFF
TGTGCCAGTCGGAAAGCGGGAGGTGCCACCGGGGAGCTGTTTTTT
>TRBV6-6|TRBJ1-1|-|-
CASSYSGGHLAEAFF
TGTGCCAGCAGTTACTCCGGGGGGCATCTTGCTGAAGCTTTCTTT
>TRBV11-3|TRBJ2-1|-|-
CASSLGRLDPSYNEQFF
TGTGCCAGCAGCTTAGGCCGACTAGACCCCTCCTACAATGAGCAGTTCTTC
>TRBV30|TRBJ1-6|once|-
CAGTEAFNSPLHF
TGTGCCGGAACTGAGGCCTTTAATTCACCCCTCCACTTT
>TRBV6-4|TRBJ1-1|-|-
CASSEGLNTEAFF
TGTGCCAGCAGTGAGGGCCTAAACACTGAAGCTTTCTTT
>TRBV28|TRBJ1-6|-|TRBD1
CASSLKGQLNSPLHF
TGTGCCAGCAGTTTAAAGGGACAGCTTAATTCACCCCTCCACTTT
>TRBV19|TRBJ1-1|-|TRBD1
CASRDGQGARTEAFF
TGTGCCAGTAGAGATGGACAGGGGGCGCGGACTGAAGCTTTCTTT
>TRBV3-1/TRBV3-2|TRBJ1-1|-|-
CASSRNRAMNTEAFF
TGTGCCAGCAGCCGCAACAGGGCCATGAACACTGAAGCTTTCTTT
>TRBV12-2|TRBJ2-7|-|-
CASSWAPYEQYF
TGTGCAAGCTCCTGGGCCCCCTACGAGCAGTACTTC
>TRBV18|TRBJ1-1|once|-
CASSPAVSVQTRNTEAFF
TGTGCCAGCTCACCGGCGGTTTCCGTACAAACTAGGAACACTGAAGCTTTCTTT
>TRBV18|TRBJ1-5|-|-
CASSPVSGSNQPQHF
TGTGCCAGCTCACCAGTATCAGGGTCCAATCAGCCCCAGCATTTT
>TRBV19|TRBJ1-1|-|TRBD1
CASSHGTETAEAFF
TGTGCCAGTAGCCACGGGACAGAGACCGCTGAAGCTTTCTTT
>TRBV28|TRBJ1-4|-|TRBD1
CASSPRDRGQRKLFF
TGTGCCAGCAGTCCCCGGGACAGGGGGCAGAGAAAACTGTTTTTT
>TRBV18|TRBJ1-1|-|-
CASSSGNTEAFF
TGTGCCAGCTCGTCGGGGAACACTGAAGCTTTCTTT
>TRBV2|TRBJ1-1|-|-
CASTRGGTEAFF
TGTGCCAGCACCAGGGGCGGAACTGAAGCTTTCTTT
>TRBV14|TRBJ1-6|-|-
CASSQGAGFYNSPLHF
TGTGCCAGCAGCCAAGGGGCAGGCTTCTATAATTCACCCCTCCACTTT
>TRBV5-1|TRBJ1-6|-|-
CASSLVSEATLHF
TGCGCCAGCAGCTTGGTTTCCGAGGCCACCCTCCACTTT
>TRBV11-2|TRBJ1-2|-|TRBD1
CASSLALVGQGGGYTF
TGTGCCAGCAGCTTAGCCCTAGTGGGACAGGGAGGCGGCTACACCTTC
>TRBV10-3|TRBJ2-6|-|-
CAISEPRSSGANVLTF
TGTGCCATCAGTGAGCCGCGGAGCTCTGGGGCCAACGTCCTGACTTTC
>TRBV24-1|TRBJ1-5|-|-
CATSDSSQPQHF
TGTGCCACCAGTGATAGTAGTCAGCCCCAGCATTTT
>TRBV6-5|TRBJ2-2|-|-
CATPRDLNTGELFF
TGTGCCACCCCGCGGGATCTGAACACCGGGGAGCTGTTTTTT
>TRBV12-3/TRBV12-4|TRBJ2-5|-|TRBD2
CASSTGTSQYF
TGTGCCAGCAGTACCGGGACTAGTCAGTACTTC
>TRBV5-5|TRBJ1-1|-|-
CASTPRGLGTEAFF
TGTGCCAGCACCCCGCGGGGCTTGGGCACTGAAGCTTTCTTT
>TRBV5-1|TRBJ2-1|-|-
CASSLAGGQYNEQFF
TGCGCCAGCAGCTTGGCCGGGGGGCAATACAATGAGCAGTTCTTC
>TRBV28|TRBJ1-2|once|-
CASSLRGNYGYTF
TGTGCCAGCAGTTTGCGGGGCAACTATGGCTACACCTTC
>TRBV3-1/TRBV3-2|TRBJ2-3|-|TRBD1
CASSTGTAYTDTQYF
TGTGCCAGCAGTACCGGGACAGCCTACACAGATACGCAGTATTTT
>TRBV7-9|TRBJ1-1|-|-
CASSFVRNTEAFF
TGTGCCAGCAGCTTCGTTAGGAACACTGAAGCTTTCTTT
>TRBV18|TRBJ1-1|-|TRBD1
CASLQGGGGTEAFF
TGTGCCAGCTTACAAGGGGGCGGCGGGACTGAAGCTTTCTTT
>TRBV10-3|TRBJ2-2|-|-
CAISDYLQAPDTSTAATGELFF
TGTGCCATCAGTGACTACCTCCAGGCCCCGGACACCTCTACCGCCGCCACCGGGGAGCTGTTTTTT
>TRBV6-4|TRBJ2-1|-|TRBD1
CASSATGYNEQFF
TGTGCCAGCAGTGCGACAGGGTACAATGAGCAGTTCTTC